This T cell receptor (beta chain) stems from a study of blood T cells in healthy people across ages. Study-wide points: A strong correlation between TCR beta diversity and naive T cell percentage was seen.

Germline loops: CDR1 MNHEY, CDR2 SMNVEV (reference sequence). The CDR3 is 15 amino acids. Trimming shortened V by 0 bases and J by 0 bases, and 9 bases separated the two germline ends. There are a few counts of this clonotype. Antigen specificity is unknown. Isolation per sample recovered at least 7 million PBMCs. The second PCR ran about 6 to 12 cycles with a sample-barcoded 5' primer and J-beta primers. TCRdb re-called the 5' RACE reads through MiXCR, storing one row per CDR3 protein. The sample carries roughly 1,500,000 distinct CDR3 sequences, approximately 40% recorded once. Sample: blood. The V call is TRBV27, the J call TRBJ2-7; the D gene is possibly TRBD1 (5 bases). The sequence derives from a woman under 30 in good health. CDR3 sequence (DNA): TGTGCCAGCAGTTTATCGGCAGGGCACTCCTACGAGCAGTACTTC. Its translation: CASSLSAGHSYEQYF.